Included here is one T cell receptor (beta chain) sequence, with context. Its target antigen remains unknown. The germline V gene (reference sequence) yields DFQATT for CDR1 and SNEGSKA for CDR2. The CDR3 numbers 12 residues from cysteine through phenylalanine. Nucleotide data are not available. TCRdb lists the instrument as Illumina HiSeq 2000. TCR beta cDNA libraries were made by 5'RACE template switching that added a universal primer site and unique molecular identifiers. Priming for cDNA synthesis came from the TCR beta constant segment, and two successive PCR amplification steps followed. As for the original processing: MIGEC handled demultiplexing of the reads and grouping by UMI, while MiTCR was used to assemble and quantify clonotypes. To exclude erroneous sequences, any TCR cDNA sequence not supported by at least two reads was discarded. The tcR package was used for downstream repertoire analysis, with clonotypes matched between fractions based on CDR3 nucleotide sequence plus V segment. VDJmatch was used to annotate antigen specificity against VDJdb, with one amino acid substitution in CDR3 allowed. Based on TCRdb reprocessing of the reads, there is one entry per CDR3 protein sequence, and DNA is missing. In this record, the V and J calls reflect TCRdb's handling and not the investigators' own analysis. This sample's listing comprises about 460,000 distinct CDR3 sequences. More than 1.4% of the sample comes from the top ten.

These data belong to a study of T cells expressing NK-cell markers (dated by TCRdb to the early 2020s). Broadly, across the study: Seven to nine donors provided sorted CD3+CD56+NKG2C+, CD3+CD56+NKG2C- and CD3+CD56-NKG2C+ T-cell subsets, whose TCR beta-chain repertoires were profiled. Among the eight sequenced donors, seven were HCMV-seropositive and one was HCMV-seronegative. The eight sequenced donors were randomly selected healthy volunteers, three men and five women. Libraries were sequenced as 2 x 150 bp reads on Illumina HiSeq 2000/2500, MiSeq or NextSeq. What the authors observed across the whole study: Whether the expanded NKG2C-expressing T cell clones were specific for HCMV antigens was left unclear. In roughly 6 donors, the dominant CD3+CD56+NKG2C+ clonotypes ranked among the top 10 CD8+ clonotypes, making up roughly 1.0-8% of CD8+ T cells. Those dominant clonotypes were again the most abundant among CD3+CD56-NKG2C+ cells in several donors, at about 25-60.1%.

HCMV-specific IgG was detected in serum with a commercial ELISA kit to determine HCMV serostatus. Ficoll density gradient centrifugation was used to isolate peripheral blood mononuclear cells from blood. The sequence joins TRBV20-1 to TRBJ2-5; the TRBD1 assignment by TCRdb is unverifiable without DNA. This sequence was found in a woman in her forties or fifties in good health. Donor details come from another sample of the same person, matched by shared clones. The sample consisted of blood T cells: a sorted CD56 or NKG2C T cell subset, CD4+ or CD8+ T cells, or bulk PBMC T cells (not recorded which). The CDR3 protein is CSAFHREETQYF.